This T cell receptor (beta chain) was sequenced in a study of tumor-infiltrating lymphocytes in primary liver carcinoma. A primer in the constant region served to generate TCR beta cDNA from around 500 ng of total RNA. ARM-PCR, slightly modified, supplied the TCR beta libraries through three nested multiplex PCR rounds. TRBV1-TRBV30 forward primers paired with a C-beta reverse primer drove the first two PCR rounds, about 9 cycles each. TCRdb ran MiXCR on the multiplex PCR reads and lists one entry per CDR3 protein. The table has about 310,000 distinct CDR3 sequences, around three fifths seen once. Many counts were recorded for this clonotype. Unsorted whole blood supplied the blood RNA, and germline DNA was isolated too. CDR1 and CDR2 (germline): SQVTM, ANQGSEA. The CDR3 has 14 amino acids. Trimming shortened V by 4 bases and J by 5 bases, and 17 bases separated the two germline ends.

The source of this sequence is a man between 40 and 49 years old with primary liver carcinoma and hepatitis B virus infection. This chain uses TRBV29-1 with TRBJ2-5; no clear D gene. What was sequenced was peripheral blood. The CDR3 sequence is CSVVLAGRWETQYF. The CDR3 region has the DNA TGCAGCGTTGTATTGGCAGGCCGGTGGGAGACCCAGTACTTC.